This TCR beta chain was profiled in a study of human T cells and chemical hapten exposure. Turning to the study itself: Skin of the upper inner arm, approximately 2 cm by approximately 2 cm, received 2% DPC for sensitization. Upper-back patches of 0.01% DPC were read at 6 days.

The time point: patch test 2, 6 weeks after DPC sensitization. The treatment was: therapeutic diphenylcyclopropenone sensitization with weekly scalp DPC. Each donor was an alopecia patient between 18 and 70 years of age who qualified for DPC. This clonotype was found many times. Germline values: CDR1 SQVTM, CDR2 ANQGSEA. The CDR3 totals 14 residues. After removal of 6 bases from V and 5 bases from J, the junction contained 11 bases not matched to a gene. TCRdb reanalysed the RACE reads using MiXCR and keeps one entry per CDR3 protein. The sample lists about 94,000 distinct CDR3 sequences, 9% to 9.5% occurring once.

This TCR derives from a woman aged 35 to 49 with alopecia areata. Some clones in this sample may be carry-over from other donors' samples. Material: whole blood, obtained in connection with sensitization to the hapten diphenylcyclopropenone (DPC). V gene TRBV29-1 combines with J gene TRBJ2-5; 8 bases are a match to TRBD1. CDR3 sequence: CSVRGQGIGETQYF. For the CDR3, the DNA is TGCAGCGTACGAGGACAGGGTATCGGTGAGACCCAGTACTTC.